The 16 T cell receptor beta chains given below trace back to one sample, sequenced in a study of PD-1 blockade in mismatch repair-deficient tumors. This sample's time point: approximately 10-day in vitro stimulation with candidate neoantigen peptide 6. This table comes from immunoSEQ multiplex PCR, and its TCRdb copy is limited to in-frame clones, with some not included. The sample consists of approximately 13,000 clones, 85% to 90% of them appearing once. No antigen is known for these receptors. This specimen was cells cultured in vitro, taken from a patient treated with pembrolizumab. The origin of the receptors is an adult with mismatch repair-deficient cancer.

In its sample, this clone was seen a few times. The rearrangement uses TRBV18 and TRBJ2-1, with D maybe TRBD1 (6 bases). Germline V gene data show CDR1 as KGHSH and CDR2 as LQKENI. Trimming removed 2 bases from V and 3 bases from J, with 8 bases in between. The CDR3 loop spans 14 amino acids. For the CDR3, the DNA is TGTGCCAGCTCACCATCCAGGGGCTACAATGAGCAGTTCTTC. This codes for CASSPSRGYNEQFF.

The gene calls are TRBV14 and TRBJ2-7; D is unresolved. CDR3 size: 14 residues. Germline CDR1 and CDR2: SGHDN and FVKESK. Deletions cut 1 base from V and 6 bases from J, with 13 bases between. The CDR3 loop is CASSQARTRSEQYF. DNA of the CDR3: TGTGCCAGCAGCCAAGCGAGGACCCGCAGCGAGCAGTACTTC.

The V call is TRBV2, the J call TRBJ2-5; D is possibly TRBD1 (5 bases). Trimming cost V 9 bases and J 5 bases, with 25 bases left between them. The CDR3 runs 16 residues. Germline V gene data show CDR1 as SNHLY and CDR2 as FYNNEI. CDR3 in DNA: TGTGCCAGTCGGTTTCCGGTTTTAGGGGCAGGGGAGACCCAGTACTTC. This encodes CASRFPVLGAGETQYF. The full variable domain, its missing parts supplied by reference TRBV2 and TRBJ2-5, is EPEVTQTPSHQVTQMGQEVILRCVPISNHLYFYWYRQILGQKVEFLVSFYNNEISEKSEIFDDQFSVERPDGSNFTLKIRSTKLEDSAMYFCASRFPVLGAGETQYFGPGTRLLVL.

The chain combines TRBV10-3 with TRBJ2-7; D not resolved. CDR1 is ENHRY and CDR2 is SYGVKD in the germline V gene. CDR3 length: 13 amino acids. V lost 7 bases and J 2 bases, leaving 12 bases between the germline ends. For the CDR3, the DNA is TGTGCCATCAAGGGTAGGAGCACCTACGAGCAGTACTTC. Residues: CAIKGRSTYEQYF.

This clone showed up just once. The chain has TRBV11-2 and TRBJ1-3, with 7 bases identical to TRBD1. This CDR3 is 16 amino acids long. J lost 2 bases, V lost 5 bases, and 9 bases had no gene match. Per the germline V gene, CDR1 is SGHAT and CDR2 is FQNNGV. Here the CDR3 DNA reads TGTGCCAGCAGCGCCTTGACAGGGAGGACTGGAAACACCATATATTTT. Its translation: CASSALTGRTGNTIYF.

The chain has TRBV7-8 and TRBJ1-4; 7 bases fit TRBD1. Germline lookup yields CDR1 SGHVS and CDR2 FQNEAQ. Losses at the gene ends were 5 bases for V and 4 bases for J; bases not matched to a gene: 10. This CDR3 has 16 amino acids. CDR3 loop: CASSPDPGTVNEKLFF. As DNA, the CDR3 is TGTGCCAGCAGCCCAGACCCCGGGACAGTTAATGAAAAACTGTTTTTT.

V usage is TRBV13 and J usage is TRBJ1-3, with 8 bases that match TRBD1. Germline V lookup: CDR1 PRHDT, CDR2 FYEKMQ (reference sequence). The CDR3 is made up of 14 amino acids. V lost 3 bases and J lost 3; bases outside the gene matches: 1. The CDR3 sequence is CASSFGQGGNTIYF. In nucleotides, the CDR3 is TGTGCCAGCAGCTTTGGACAGGGTGGAAACACCATATATTTT.

This clone has a single count. This chain uses TRBV11-2 with TRBJ1-2; a weak D match, TRBD1 (6 bases). The germline V gene encodes CDR1 SGHAT and CDR2 FQNNGV. The V gene lost 5 bases and the J gene lost 6 bases, with 16 bases spanning the gap. CDR3 length: 14 amino acids. The CDR3 here is CASSHREDVDGYTF. The CDR3 nucleotides are TGTGCCAGCAGCCACAGGGAGGATGTGGATGGCTACACCTTC.

This chain joins TRBV9 and TRBJ2-5, with 7 bases fitting TRBD1. V trimming: 0 bases; J trimming: 0 bases; junction bases outside the gene matches: 11. This CDR3 has 18 amino acids. Germline V gene lookup returns CDR1 SGDLS and CDR2 YYNGEE. CDR3 region: CASSVGATGNLYQETQYF. In DNA, the CDR3 is TGTGCCAGCAGCGTAGGGGCGACAGGGAACCTCTACCAAGAGACCCAGTACTTC.

The rearrangement uses TRBV7-3 and TRBJ1-1; D unresolved. V lost 1 base, J lost 4 bases, and 7 bases lay in between. Germline CDR1 is SGHTA and CDR2 is FQGTGA. CDR3 length equals 13 residues. The CDR3 nucleotides read TGTGCCAGCAGCTTAATGGTCGGCACTGAAGCTTTCTTT. Its protein product is CASSLMVGTEAFF.

The CDR3 here is CASSDTGGGYGYTF. In nucleotides, the CDR3 is TGCGCCAGCAGTGATACAGGGGGCGGCTATGGCTACACCTTC. The gene calls are TRBV10-2 and TRBJ1-2, with TRBD1 matching over 9 bases. The V gene end was trimmed by 3 bases and the J gene end by 4 bases; junction bases not matched to a gene: 3. Germline-derived CDR1 and CDR2 are WSHSY and SAAADI. The CDR3 sequence is 14 residues long.

This clone was picked up a small number of times. V and J are TRBV5-1 and TRBJ2-3, with 10 bases identical to TRBD2. This CDR3 spans 16 amino acids. Looked up from germline, CDR1 is SGHRS and CDR2 is YFSETQ. V was pared by 4 bases and J by 2 bases, with 7 bases of the junction left unmatched. The CDR3 DNA sequence: TGCGCCAGCAGCCCTCGCCTAGCGGGAGTCACAGATACGCAGTATTTT. Translated, it gives CASSPRLAGVTDTQYF.

This chain links TRBV29-1 with TRBJ2-3, with D perhaps TRBD2 (6 bases). V lost 3 bases to trimming and J lost 2 bases, with 6 bases between them. In germline, CDR1 is SQVTM, CDR2 ANQGSEA. This CDR3 has 12 amino acids. Here the CDR3 reads CSVERDTDTQYF. CDR3 nucleotides: TGCAGCGTTGAGCGGGACACAGATACGCAGTATTTT.

The chain joins TRBV18 to TRBJ2-7; the D gene is possibly TRBD2 (5 bases). This CDR3 region has 12 residues. V lost 3 bases and J lost 7, with 10 bases in between. Per the germline V gene, CDR1 is KGHSH and CDR2 is LQKENI. The CDR3: CASSPSRGEQYF. In DNA form, the CDR3 reads TGTGCCAGCTCACCTAGTCGGGGAGAGCAGTACTTC.

This rearrangement joins TRBV9 to TRBJ2-7; TRBD2 agrees at 10 bases. V lost 4 bases and J lost 4; bases outside the gene matches: 2. From germline, CDR1 is SGDLS and CDR2 YYNGEE. This CDR3 region has 13 residues. The CDR3 sequence: CASSSGLAYEQYF. CDR3 coding DNA: TGTGCCAGCAGCTCGGGACTAGCGTACGAGCAGTACTTC.

This chain links TRBV5-1 with TRBJ2-5, with TRBD2 identical over 8 bases. CDR1 is SGHRS and CDR2 is YFSETQ in the germline V gene. CDR3 size: 16 residues. With 4 bases clipped from V and 2 bases from J, the junction kept 10 bases outside the gene matches. The CDR3 loop is CASSIGGVSVQETQYF. CDR3 nucleotides: TGCGCCAGCAGCATCGGGGGGGTCAGCGTACAAGAGACCCAGTACTTC.